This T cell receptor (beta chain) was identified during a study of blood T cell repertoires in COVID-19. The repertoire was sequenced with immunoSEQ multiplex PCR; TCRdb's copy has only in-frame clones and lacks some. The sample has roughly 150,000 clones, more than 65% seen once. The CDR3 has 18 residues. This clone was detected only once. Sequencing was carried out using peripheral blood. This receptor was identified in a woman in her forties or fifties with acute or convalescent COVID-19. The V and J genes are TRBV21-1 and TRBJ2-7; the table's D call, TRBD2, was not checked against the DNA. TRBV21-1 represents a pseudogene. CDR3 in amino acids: CASSLKGEIAGGSYEQYF. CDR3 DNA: TGTGCCAGCAGCTTAAAGGGTGAGATAGCGGGAGGGTCCTACGAGCAGTACTTC.